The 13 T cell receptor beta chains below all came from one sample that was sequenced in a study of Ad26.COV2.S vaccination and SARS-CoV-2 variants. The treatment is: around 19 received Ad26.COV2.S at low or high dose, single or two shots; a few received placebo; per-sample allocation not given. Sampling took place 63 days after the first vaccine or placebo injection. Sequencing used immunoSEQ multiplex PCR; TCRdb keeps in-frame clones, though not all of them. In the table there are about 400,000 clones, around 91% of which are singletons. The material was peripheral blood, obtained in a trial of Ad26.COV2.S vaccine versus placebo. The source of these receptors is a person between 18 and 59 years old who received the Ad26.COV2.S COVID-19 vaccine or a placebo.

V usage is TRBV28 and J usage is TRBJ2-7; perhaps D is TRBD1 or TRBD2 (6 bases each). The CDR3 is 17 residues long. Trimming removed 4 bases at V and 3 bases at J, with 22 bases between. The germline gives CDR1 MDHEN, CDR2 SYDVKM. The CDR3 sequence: CASSSHLRGGEDYEQYF. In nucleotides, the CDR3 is TGTGCCAGCAGTTCTCACCTCAGGGGAGGAGAGGACTACGAGCAGTACTTC. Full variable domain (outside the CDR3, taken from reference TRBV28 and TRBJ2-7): DVKVTQSSRYLVKRTGEKVFLECVQDMDHENMFWYRQDPGLGLRLIYFSYDVKMKEKGDIPEGYSVSREKKERFSLILESASTNQTSMYLCASSSHLRGGEDYEQYFGPGTRLTVT.

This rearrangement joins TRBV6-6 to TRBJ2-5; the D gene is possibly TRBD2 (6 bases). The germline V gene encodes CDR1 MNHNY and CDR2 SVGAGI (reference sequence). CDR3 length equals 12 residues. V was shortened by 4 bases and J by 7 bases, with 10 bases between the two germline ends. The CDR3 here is CASSFDGGTQYF. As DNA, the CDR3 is TGTGCCAGCAGTTTTGACGGGGGGACCCAGTACTTC.

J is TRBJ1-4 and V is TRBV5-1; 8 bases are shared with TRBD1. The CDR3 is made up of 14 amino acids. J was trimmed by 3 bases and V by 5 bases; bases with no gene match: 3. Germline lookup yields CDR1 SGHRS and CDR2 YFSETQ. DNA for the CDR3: TGCGCCAGCAGTCGGGGACAGGCTAATGAAAAACTGTTTTTT. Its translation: CASSRGQANEKLFF.

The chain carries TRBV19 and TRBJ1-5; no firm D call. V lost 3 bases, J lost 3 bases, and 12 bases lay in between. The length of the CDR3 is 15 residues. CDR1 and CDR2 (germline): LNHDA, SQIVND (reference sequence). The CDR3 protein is CASSIESRTNQPQHF. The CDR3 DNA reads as TGTGCCAGTAGTATTGAATCCCGTACCAATCAGCCCCAGCATTTT.

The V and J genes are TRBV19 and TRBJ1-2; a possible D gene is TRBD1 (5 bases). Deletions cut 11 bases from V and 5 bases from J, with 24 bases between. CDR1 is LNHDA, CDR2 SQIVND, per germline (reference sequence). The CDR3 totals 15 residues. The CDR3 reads CASSPGTDLGYGYTF. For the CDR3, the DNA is TGTGCCTCTTCCCCCGGGACTGATTTAGGGTATGGCTACACCTTC.

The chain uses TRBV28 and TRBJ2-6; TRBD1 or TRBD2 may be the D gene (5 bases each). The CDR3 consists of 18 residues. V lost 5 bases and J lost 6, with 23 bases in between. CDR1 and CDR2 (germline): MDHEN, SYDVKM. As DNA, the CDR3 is TGTGCCAGCAGTGCAAAACTCCGGGGACGACATGTGGCCAACGTCCTGACTTTC. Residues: CASSAKLRGRHVANVLTF.

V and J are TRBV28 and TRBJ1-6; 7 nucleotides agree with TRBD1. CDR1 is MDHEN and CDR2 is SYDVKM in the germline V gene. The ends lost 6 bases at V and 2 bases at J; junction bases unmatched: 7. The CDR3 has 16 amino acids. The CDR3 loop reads CASSPNRGPYNSPLHF. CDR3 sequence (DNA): TGTGCCAGCAGCCCCAACAGGGGACCCTATAATTCACCCCTCCACTTT.

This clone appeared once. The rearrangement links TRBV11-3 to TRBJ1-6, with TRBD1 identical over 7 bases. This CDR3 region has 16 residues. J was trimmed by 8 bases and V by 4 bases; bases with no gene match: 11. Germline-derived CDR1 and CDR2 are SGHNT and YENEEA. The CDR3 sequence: CASSSPGQTWDSPLHF. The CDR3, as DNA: TGTGCCAGCAGCTCCCCGGGACAGACTTGGGATTCACCCCTCCACTTT.

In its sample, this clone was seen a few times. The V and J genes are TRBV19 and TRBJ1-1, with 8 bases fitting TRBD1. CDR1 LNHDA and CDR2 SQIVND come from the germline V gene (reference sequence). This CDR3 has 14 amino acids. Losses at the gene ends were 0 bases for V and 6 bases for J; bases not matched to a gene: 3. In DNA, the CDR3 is TGTGCCAGTAGTATAGACAGGGGGCGATCTGAAGCTTTCTTT. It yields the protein CASSIDRGRSEAFF.

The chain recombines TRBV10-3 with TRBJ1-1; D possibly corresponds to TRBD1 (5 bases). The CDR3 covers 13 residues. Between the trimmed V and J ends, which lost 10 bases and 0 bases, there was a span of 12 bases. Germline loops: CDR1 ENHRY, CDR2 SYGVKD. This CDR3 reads CASSTEMNTEAFF. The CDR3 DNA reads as TGTGCCAGCTCGACAGAGATGAACACTGAAGCTTTCTTT.

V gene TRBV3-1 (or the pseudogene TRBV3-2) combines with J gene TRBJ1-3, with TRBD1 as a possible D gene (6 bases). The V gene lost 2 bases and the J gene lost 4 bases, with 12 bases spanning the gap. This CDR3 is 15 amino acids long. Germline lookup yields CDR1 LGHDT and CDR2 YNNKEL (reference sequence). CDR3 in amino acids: CASSQRDTIGNTIYF. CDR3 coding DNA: TGTGCCAGCAGCCAACGGGACACCATAGGAAACACCATATATTTT.

CDR3 loop: CASNREVNPSGANVLTF. The CDR3 region has the DNA TGTGCCAGCAATCGTGAGGTCAACCCCTCTGGGGCCAACGTCCTGACTTTC. This chain joins TRBV6-6 and TRBJ2-6, with unresolved D. Germline V CDR1 and CDR2: MNHNY, SVGAGI (reference sequence). CDR3 length: 17 amino acids. Trimming pared 7 bases from V and 0 bases from J, leaving 16 bases between.

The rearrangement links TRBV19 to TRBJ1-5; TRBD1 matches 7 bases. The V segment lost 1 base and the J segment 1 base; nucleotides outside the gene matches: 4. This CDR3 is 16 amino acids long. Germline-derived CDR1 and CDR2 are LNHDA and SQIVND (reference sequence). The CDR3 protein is CASSIAGTASNQPQHF. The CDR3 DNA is TGTGCCAGTAGTATAGCCGGGACAGCGAGCAATCAGCCCCAGCATTTT.